The rows below give T cell receptor beta chains drawn from one sample of a study of blood T cell repertoires in COVID-19. The repertoire was sequenced with immunoSEQ multiplex PCR; TCRdb's copy has only in-frame clones and lacks some. The table includes under 150,000 clones, roughly 80% detected once. The sample was PBMCs or T cells enriched from blood (not recorded which). These receptors came from a middle-aged man with acute COVID-19. CDR3s include the opening cysteine and the closing phenylalanine or tryptophan. A D gene is named only where the DNA matches it firmly. Expanded clones are given a class, and other clones once, few, many or no size at all.

TGTGCCAGTAGTATGAGATTGAGGCCTGTGGACATCTCTGGGGCCAACGTCCTGACTTTC	CASSMRLRPVDISGANVLTF	-	TRBJ2-6	-	TRBV19
TGTGCCAGCAGCTTGACTAGCGCCCTGAACACCGGGGAGCTGTTTTTT	CASSLTSALNTGELFF	-	TRBJ2-2	TRBD2	TRBV5-8
TGTGCCTGGAGTGTAAAAGGGGTCCAGCCATCTGGAAACACCATATATTTT	CAWSVKGVQPSGNTIYF	-	TRBJ1-3	-	TRBV30
TGTGCCAGCAGGAGGAGCCAGTATTACGAGCAGTACTTC	CASRRSQYYEQYF	once	TRBJ2-7	-	TRBV27
TGTGCCAGCAGTTTAAGACATTCTGGAAACACCATATATTTT	CASSLRHSGNTIYF	-	TRBJ1-3	-	TRBV27
TGCGCCAGCAGCCCAGACGGCAGGGAAGGATATGGCTACACCTTC	CASSPDGREGYGYTF	once	TRBJ1-2	-	TRBV4-1
TGTGCCAGCAGTGCCCGACATCCGGGACAGGGTGTGGATGGCTACACCTTC	CASSARHPGQGVDGYTF	once	TRBJ1-2	TRBD1	TRBV2
TGTGCCAGCAGTTTAGCGGGAGAAACAGATACGCAGTATTTT	CASSLAGETDTQYF	-	TRBJ2-3	TRBD2	TRBV6-2/TRBV6-3
TGTGCCAGCAGCCCACAGGGTATGAACACTGAAGCTTTCTTT	CASSPQGMNTEAFF	-	TRBJ1-1	-	TRBV7-2
TGTGCCAGCAGCACCACTAGCGGGGCCTCCTACGAGCAGTACTTC	CASSTTSGASYEQYF	-	TRBJ2-7	TRBD2	TRBV7-2
TGTGCCACCAGTGATCGGACACTTAATCAGCCCCAGCATTTT	CATSDRTLNQPQHF	-	TRBJ1-5	-	TRBV24-1
TGTGCCAGCTCACGCTCGGGACAGTTTAATGAAAAACTGTTTTTT	CASSRSGQFNEKLFF	-	TRBJ1-4	TRBD1	TRBV18
TGTGCCAGCAGCGTAGCCGGGACTAGCGTCCACGAGCAGTACTTC	CASSVAGTSVHEQYF	-	TRBJ2-7	TRBD2	TRBV9
TGTGCCAGCACCTTTCGAGGGGGAAATTCACCCCTCCACTTT	CASTFRGGNSPLHF	-	TRBJ1-6	-	TRBV6-5
TGCAGCGTCACGGGACTAGAGCTCCAAGAGACCCAGTACTTC	CSVTGLELQETQYF	-	TRBJ2-5	TRBD2	TRBV29-1
TGTGCCAGCAGCGGGGGACAGGGAGACCAGCCCCAGCATTTT	CASSGGQGDQPQHF	-	TRBJ1-5	TRBD1	TRBV9
TGTGCCAGCAGCTTAGGGGTAGCGGGAGGGAGCACAGATACGCAGTATTTT	CASSLGVAGGSTDTQYF	-	TRBJ2-3	TRBD2	TRBV11-3
TGTGCCAGCAGCGCTACTAGGAGTTACGAGCAGTACTTC	CASSATRSYEQYF	once	TRBJ2-7	-	TRBV12-3/TRBV12-4
TGCGCCAGCAGCGTGCCCGACAGAGGCTACACCTTC	CASSVPDRGYTF	-	TRBJ1-2	-	TRBV5-1
TGTGCCAGCAGCCCGACAGGGCAAGATAACTATGGCTACACCTTC	CASSPTGQDNYGYTF	-	TRBJ1-2	TRBD1	TRBV3-1/TRBV3-2
TGTGCCAGCAGCTCCCGGACTAGCACCCGACCAGACAATGAGCAGTTCTTC	CASSSRTSTRPDNEQFF	-	TRBJ2-1	TRBD2	TRBV7-2
TGTGCCATCAGTGAAGCATTGGGACAGCCAGCAGAAGCTTTCTTT	CAISEALGQPAEAFF	-	TRBJ1-1	TRBD1	TRBV10-3
TGTGCCAGCAGTGAGACGGGGGGGAAAAACACCGGGGAGCTGTTTTTT	CASSETGGKNTGELFF	-	TRBJ2-2	TRBD2	TRBV25-1
TGTGCCAGCAGTTCGCAGATCGGGGTTGATGAAAAACTGTTTTTT	CASSSQIGVDEKLFF	-	TRBJ1-4	-	TRBV28
TGTGCCAGCTCAATGGGCGATCCTGGGGCCAACGTCCTGACTTTC	CASSMGDPGANVLTF	-	TRBJ2-6	-	TRBV18
TGTGCCAGCAGCGTAGGTAACCAGGCCGGGGCCAACGTCCTGACTTTC	CASSVGNQAGANVLTF	-	TRBJ2-6	-	TRBV9
TGCAGTGCTAGTCCCCCTTCGAGCACAGATACGCAGTATTTT	CSASPPSSTDTQYF	-	TRBJ2-3	-	TRBV20-1
TGTGCCAGCAGCCAATTAGACAGGGGGGACTATGGCTACACCTTC	CASSQLDRGDYGYTF	-	TRBJ1-2	TRBD1	TRBV16